This TCR beta chain was recovered during a study of beta chain features in type 1 diabetes. Study-level results: Because the template was cDNA, high-expressing cells might be over-represented. In all four CD4+ subsets, TCRB CDR3 length was significantly, moderately reduced in type 1 diabetes. The VDJ junctions of type 1 diabetes patients carried fewer insertions and more deletions.

This clone was picked up a small number of times. Its target is not known. V lost 3 bases and J lost 7, with 10 bases in between. CDR1 and CDR2 (germline): MDHEN, SYDVKM. The CDR3 length is 13 residues. Every isolated RNA sample was fully reverse transcribed, so sequencing captured expressed TCRB transcripts. Repertoires were generated with immunoSEQ multiplex PCR, while TCRdb's copy carries only in-frame clones and drops some. The profile covers 300,000 or so clones, with 7.5% to 9% appearing a single time and less than 0.45% taken by the ten largest. The source material was central memory CD4+ T cells from blood. The chain links TRBV28 to TRBJ1-5; TRBD1 might be the D (6 bases). The clonotype comes from a woman under 30 in good health. CDR3 protein: CASSFRTGQPQHF. In DNA form, the CDR3 reads TGTGCCAGCAGTTTCCGTACAGGGCAGCCCCAGCATTTT.